Listed here are 10 T cell receptor beta chains from one sample, sequenced in a study of T cell repertoires in ileal Crohn's disease (dated by TCRdb to about 2019). Libraries were constructed by the immunoSEQ multiplex PCR assay. The table comes from immuneACCESS by way of TCRdb, which keeps in-frame sequences with V and J called. Part of the clones is missing from these tables; in studies checked, under half for an unresolved V gene and the rest for unknown reasons. The sample table records thousands of clones; approximately 78% of these occur just once. The top ten clones comprise around 12% of the sample. The sequencing sample was made of ileal tissue. These receptors came from an adult with Crohn's disease.

In DNA form, the CDR3 reads TGTGCCAGCAGTTTAACCATCAGTACAGGGGTCAATCAGCCCCAGCATTTT. This encodes CASSLTISTGVNQPQHF. The genes are TRBV27 and TRBJ1-5; 7 bases line up with TRBD1. V was clipped by 2 bases and J by 3 bases; unmatched bases: 10. The CDR3 consists of 17 residues. Per germline, CDR1 MNHEY and CDR2 SMNVEV (reference sequence).

The V and J genes are TRBV6-5 and TRBJ1-1; tentatively, D is TRBD1 (6 bases). The V gene's germline CDR1 is MNHEY and CDR2 SVGAGI. The V end lost 8 bases, the J end lost 3 bases, and 16 bases lay between the germline ends. This CDR3 is built from 14 residues. CDR3 coding DNA: TGTGCCAGCGCCCCCAGGACAGTATACACTGAAGCTTTCTTT. Translating it yields CASAPRTVYTEAFF.

The chain is built from TRBV30 and TRBJ2-1; the D gene is possibly TRBD1 (5 bases). Germline loops: CDR1 GTSNPN, CDR2 SVGIG (reference sequence). V lost 7 bases and J 3 bases, leaving 7 bases between the germline ends. The CDR3 is 11 amino acids. The CDR3 bases are TGTGCCTCGGACAACTACAATGAGCAGTTCTTC. Protein product: CASDNYNEQFF.

This clone was detected once. Other nucleotide sequences from this sample produce the same CDR3. The gene calls are TRBV12-5 and TRBJ2-2; D call uncertain. The CDR3 is made up of 13 amino acids. V gave up 1 base and J gave up 13 bases, with 13 bases separating them. Looked up from germline, CDR1 is LGHNT and CDR2 is FRNRAP. The CDR3 protein is CASGLGSSGGLFF. For the CDR3, the DNA is TGTGCTAGTGGTTTGGGGTCATCGGGTGGGCTGTTTTTT.

The chain is built from TRBV7-9 and TRBJ1-4; D might be TRBD1 (6 bases). This CDR3 has 14 amino acids. The germline CDR1 and CDR2 sequences are SEHNR and FQNEAQ (reference sequence). V lost 1 base, J lost 8 bases, and 11 bases lay in between. The CDR3 nucleotides read TGTGCCAGCAGCTTAGAACGGGGGGGCGAAAAACTGTTTTTT. Translated, it gives CASSLERGGEKLFF.

In its sample, this clone was seen a few times. The chain couples TRBV5-6 to TRBJ1-1, with TRBD1 as a possible D gene (6 bases). The ends were cut back, 4 bases at V and 1 base at J, with 14 bases in the middle. The CDR3 is 15 amino acids. Germline V gene data show CDR1 as SGHDT and CDR2 as YYEEEE. The CDR3 protein is CASSPPLGGNTEAFF. The DNA for the CDR3 is TGTGCCAGCAGCCCGCCGTTAGGGGGGAACACTGAAGCTTTCTTT.

This clone was seen a few times. This chain links TRBV27 with TRBJ2-2; perhaps TRBD1 as D (5 bases). CDR1 and CDR2 (germline): MNHEY, SMNVEV (reference sequence). CDR3 length: 14 residues. Deletions cut 6 bases from V and 3 bases from J, with 11 bases between. CDR3 DNA sequence: TGTGCCAGCAGCCCTGACAGATACACCGGGGAGCTGTTTTTT. Protein product: CASSPDRYTGELFF.

This chain joins TRBV29-1 and TRBJ2-7, with D tentatively TRBD1 (5 bases). This CDR3 is built from 13 residues. The germline V and J ends were trimmed by 7 bases and 0 bases, with 13 bases remaining between them. Germline V gene sequence: CDR1 SQVTM, CDR2 ANQGSEA. The CDR3: CSGSDSSSYEQYF. CDR3 sequence (DNA): TGCAGCGGCTCCGACAGTTCCTCCTACGAGCAGTACTTC.

The J gene is TRBJ1-2, the V gene TRBV7-9; D is unresolved. CDR1 SEHNR and CDR2 FQNEAQ come from the germline V gene (reference sequence). This CDR3 comprises 14 residues. Trimming left V 3 bases short and J 6 bases short, with 14 bases between. DNA for the CDR3: TGTGCCAGCAGCTTGAGCGGGCCATGGGATGGCTACACCTTC. Protein: CASSLSGPWDGYTF.

The chain employs TRBV27 and TRBJ2-2; TRBD2 aligns across 8 bases. The CDR3 loop spans 16 amino acids. V trimming: 4 bases; J trimming: 5 bases; junction bases outside the gene matches: 9. Looked up from germline, CDR1 is MNHEY and CDR2 is SMNVEV (reference sequence). The CDR3: CASSSPIERGTGELFF. The DNA of the CDR3 is TGTGCCAGCAGTTCCCCGATTGAGCGGGGGACCGGGGAGCTGTTTTTT.